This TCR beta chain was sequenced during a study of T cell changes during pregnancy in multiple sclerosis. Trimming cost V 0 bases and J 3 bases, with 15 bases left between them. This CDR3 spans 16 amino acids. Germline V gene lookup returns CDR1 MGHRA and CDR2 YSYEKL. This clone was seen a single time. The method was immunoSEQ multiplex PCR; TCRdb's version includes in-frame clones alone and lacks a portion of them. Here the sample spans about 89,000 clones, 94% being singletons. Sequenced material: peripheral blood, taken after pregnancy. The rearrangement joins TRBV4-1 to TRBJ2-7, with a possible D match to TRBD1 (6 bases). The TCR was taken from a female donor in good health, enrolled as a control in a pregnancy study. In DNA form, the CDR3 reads TGCGCCAGCAGCCAAGATAAGGGGGAGATGGGCTACGAGCAGTACTTC. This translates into CASSQDKGEMGYEQYF.